The 23 T cell receptor beta chains given below trace back to one sample, sequenced in a study of CD8 T cells in Susac syndrome. Random hexamers served to reverse transcribe about 0.45 to 1 ug RNA. MiXCR, applied by TCRdb to the immunoSEQ multiplex PCR reads, yields one record per CDR3 protein. The profile covers about 300,000 distinct CDR3 sequences, with 90% to 95% appearing a single time and more than 0.06% taken by the ten largest. Material for sequencing was CD4+ T cells from PBMCs. These receptor sequences come from a human donor with multiple sclerosis.

This sequence joins TRBV6-2 or TRBV6-3 and TRBJ1-2; 9 bases match TRBD1. Germline V gene data show CDR1 as MNHEY and CDR2 as SVGEGT. The ends lost 5 bases at V and 4 bases at J; junction bases unmatched: 14. This CDR3 spans 17 amino acids. CDR3 sequence: CASSELGGTGQGYGYTF. CDR3 DNA: TGTGCCAGCAGTGAACTCGGGGGAACGGGACAGGGCTATGGCTACACCTTC.

The chain recombines TRBV7-6 with TRBJ2-1, with a weak D call TRBD2 (6 bases). The germline CDR1 and CDR2 sequences are SGHVS and FNYEAQ. The germline V and J ends were trimmed by 5 bases and 10 bases, with 18 bases remaining between them. The CDR3 consists of 14 residues. The CDR3 reads CASSPSTLAGEQFF. CDR3 bases: TGTGCCAGCAGCCCATCAACCCTCGCGGGAGAGCAGTTCTTC. The full variable domain, rest sourced from reference TRBV7-6 and TRBJ2-1, is GAGVSQSPRYKVTKRGQDVALRCDPISGHVSLYWYRQALGQGPEFLTYFNYEAQQDKSGLPNDRFSAERPEGSISTLTIQRTEQRDSAMYRCASSPSTLAGEQFFGPGTRLTVL.

CDR3 in amino acids: CASRLRGLAGALTDTQYF. DNA of the CDR3: TGTGCCAGCAGACTACGGGGACTAGCGGGGGCCCTCACAGATACGCAGTATTTT. The V and J genes are TRBV12-3 or TRBV12-4 and TRBJ2-3; 14 bases map to TRBD2. The CDR3 covers 18 residues. V shed 6 bases and J 2 bases; nucleotides not matched to a gene: 10.

The chain uses TRBV3-1 and TRBJ1-1; tentative D call: TRBD1 (6 bases). Deletions cut 1 base from V and 6 bases from J, with 15 bases between. The CDR3 is 15 residues long. Germline lookup yields CDR1 LGHDT and CDR2 YNNKEL (reference sequence). CDR3 sequence reads: CASSQGRAGAAEAFF. In DNA form, the CDR3 reads TGTGCCAGCAGCCAAGGAAGGGCAGGGGCCGCTGAAGCTTTCTTT.

This clonotype showed up just a few times. The rearrangement joins TRBV20-1 to TRBJ2-7, with 11 bases aligning to TRBD1. There are 13 residues in the CDR3. The trim removed 6 bases at V and 6 bases at J, leaving 7 bases unmatched. Germline assignment: CDR1 DFQATT and CDR2 SNEGSKA (reference sequence). This CDR3 is CSAWGQGVFEQYF. CDR3 bases: TGCAGTGCCTGGGGACAGGGGGTGTTCGAGCAGTACTTC.

This sequence joins TRBV15 and TRBJ2-5; TRBD2 aligns across 7 bases. V lost 3 bases and J lost 3; bases outside the gene matches: 4. The CDR3 has 14 residues. Germline assignment: CDR1 LNHNV and CDR2 YYDKDF (reference sequence). The CDR3 DNA reads as TGTGCCACCAGCAGGCGACTAGCCGAAGAGACCCAGTACTTC. This sequence encodes CATSRRLAEETQYF.

The genes are TRBV20-1 and TRBJ2-1, with 7 bases fitting TRBD2. The CDR3 totals 16 residues. Per germline, CDR1 DFQATT and CDR2 SNEGSKA (reference sequence). The junction had 14 bases not matched to a gene; V was cut back by 3 bases and J by 6 bases. The CDR3: CSASGGGSYVSNEQFF. The CDR3, as DNA: TGCAGTGCTAGTGGCGGCGGGAGTTACGTCTCCAATGAGCAGTTCTTC.

The DNA for the CDR3 is TGCGCCAGCAGCTTGGATACAGTTTTGAGGGCCCCAAGCTATGGCTACACCTTC. It is translated as CASSLDTVLRAPSYGYTF. This rearrangement joins TRBV5-1 to TRBJ1-2; D unclear. The germline V and J ends were trimmed by 0 bases and 4 bases, with 22 bases remaining between them. Per the germline V gene, CDR1 is SGHRS and CDR2 is YFSETQ. The CDR3 loop spans 18 amino acids.

This clonotype was detected only once. The rearrangement links TRBV5-4 to TRBJ2-1; TRBD2 matches 8 bases. This CDR3 is built from 15 residues. The V and J ends lost 1 base and 3 bases, in that order; junction bases with no gene match: 3. From germline, CDR1 is SGHNT and CDR2 YYREEE (reference sequence). This CDR3 reads CASSLKTSGYNEQFF. CDR3 nucleotides: TGTGCCAGCAGCTTGAAAACTAGCGGCTACAATGAGCAGTTCTTC. Drawing the rest from reference TRBV5-4 and TRBJ2-1, the complete variable domain is ETGVTQSPTHLIKTRGQQVTLRCSSQSGHNTVSWYQQALGQGPQFIFQYYREEENGRGNFPPRFSGLQFPNYSSELNVNALELDDSALYLCASSLKTSGYNEQFFGPGTRLTVL.

J is TRBJ1-3 and V is TRBV12-3 or TRBV12-4, with D uncertain. There are 17 residues in the CDR3. The V and J ends lost 1 base and 0 bases respectively, with 13 bases between them. The CDR3 DNA is TGTGCCAGCAGTTTAGGACTCACGTCCCCCTCTGGAAACACCATATATTTT. Protein sequence: CASSLGLTSPSGNTIYF.

This clonotype occurred a few times. The chain's CDR3 is CASSTGTGVTDTQYF. The CDR3 nucleotides read TGTGCCAGCAGTACCGGGACAGGGGTCACAGATACGCAGTATTTT. The chain is built from TRBV6-5 and TRBJ2-3; 10 nucleotides align to TRBD1. The CDR3 runs to 15 residues. V dropped 5 bases and J dropped 2; count of bases not matched to a gene: 4. Germline V gene data show CDR1 as MNHEY and CDR2 as SVGAGI.

J is TRBJ2-7 and V is TRBV2, with D possibly TRBD1 on 6 matching bases. CDR1 is SNHLY and CDR2 is FYNNEI in the germline V gene. This CDR3 is 14 amino acids long. V was cut by 7 bases and J by 0 bases, with 13 bases left in between. Here the CDR3 DNA reads TGTGCCAGCACCGCGACAGGAGTCTCCTACGAGCAGTACTTC. Translating it yields CASTATGVSYEQYF.

This clonotype was detected only once. The genes are TRBV7-8 and TRBJ2-1, with 9 bases that match TRBD1. The CDR3 runs to 17 residues. Germline V lookup: CDR1 SGHVS, CDR2 FQNEAQ. Trimming removed 5 bases from V and 3 bases from J; junction bases left unmatched: 11. The CDR3 nucleotides read TGTGCCAGCAGCAAAGACCCCCGGGACAGGGTCTACAATGAGCAGTTCTTC. Translating it yields CASSKDPRDRVYNEQFF.

The J gene is TRBJ1-2, the V gene TRBV12-3 or TRBV12-4; 7 bases match TRBD1. The CDR3 consists of 14 residues. The V gene end was trimmed by 4 bases and the J gene end by 4 bases; junction bases not matched to a gene: 6. The CDR3: CASSYDRVGYGYTF. CDR3 nucleotides: TGTGCCAGCAGTTACGACAGGGTGGGCTATGGCTACACCTTC.

This chain connects TRBV6-5 to TRBJ2-7, with TRBD2 matching over 7 bases. The CDR3 length is 21 residues. Looked up from germline, CDR1 is MNHEY and CDR2 is SVGAGI. The trim removed 2 bases at V and 4 bases at J, leaving 26 bases unmatched. As DNA, the CDR3 is TGTGCCAGCAGTTACCTCGCTCCCCCACAGTTGGCGGAGGGCGGGGGTTACGAGCAGTACTTC. Protein sequence: CASSYLAPPQLAEGGGYEQYF.

The V gene is TRBV5-1, the J gene TRBJ1-1, with D unresolved. Trimming took off 4 bases at V and 4 bases at J, with 23 bases between the two ends. The CDR3 is 17 amino acids. The V gene's germline CDR1 is SGHRS and CDR2 YFSETQ. CDR3 loop: CASSSGVSGLEGTEAFF. The CDR3 DNA is TGCGCCAGCAGCAGCGGGGTTTCAGGACTCGAGGGCACTGAAGCTTTCTTT.

The J gene is TRBJ2-3, the V gene TRBV18; D unclear. Germline CDR1 KGHSH, CDR2 LQKENI. Trimming stripped 10 bases from V and 4 bases from J, with 15 bases between. This CDR3 contains 13 residues. CDR3 DNA sequence: TGTGCCACCCTCAGGTCCGACTCAGATACGCAGTATTTT. This translates into CATLRSDSDTQYF.

This clonotype showed up just once. The genes are TRBV24-1 and TRBJ2-2, with D maybe TRBD2 (6 bases). Deletions cut 5 bases from V and 6 bases from J, with 12 bases between. The CDR3 sequence is 14 residues long. Germline assignment: CDR1 KGHDR and CDR2 SFDVKD. The CDR3 nucleotides read TGTGCCACCAGTGGCGGGGTGAGAGCCGGGGAGCTGTTTTTT. Protein product: CATSGGVRAGELFF.

This chain uses TRBV29-1 with TRBJ2-1; no firm D call. This CDR3 has 10 residues. In germline, CDR1 is SQVTM, CDR2 ANQGSEA. The V end was cut by 8 bases, the J end by 8 bases, with 10 bases between. In DNA, the CDR3 is TGCAGCACGGCACATGATGAGCAGTTCTTC. Translated: CSTAHDEQFF.

V is TRBV12-3 or TRBV12-4 and J is TRBJ2-1, with D unclear. This CDR3 spans 13 amino acids. Trimming removed 3 bases from V and 7 bases from J, with 10 bases in between. The chain's CDR3 is CASSFSPRNEQFF. The DNA of the CDR3 is TGTGCCAGCAGTTTTTCGCCTAGGAATGAGCAGTTCTTC.

Of note for this clonotype: The germline gene is not matched at one end of the junction; a read error may be the cause. The gene calls are TRBV29-1 and TRBJ2-1; 9 bases map to TRBD2. In germline, CDR1 is SQVTM, CDR2 ANQGSEA. The CDR3 is made up of 15 amino acids. This CDR3 is CSVEVSRGGNNEQFF. The CDR3 coding sequence is TGCAGCGTCGAAGTCTCGCGGGGGGGCAACAATGAGCAGTTCTTC.

This sequence joins TRBV7-9 and TRBJ2-7; unclear D gene. Per germline, CDR1 SEHNR and CDR2 FQNEAQ (reference sequence). The CDR3 is 12 residues long. Between the trimmed V and J ends, which lost 3 bases and 3 bases, there was a span of 6 bases. The chain's CDR3 is CASSFGYYEQYF. The CDR3 region has the DNA TGTGCCAGCAGCTTCGGATACTACGAGCAGTACTTC.

The V call is TRBV12-3 or TRBV12-4, the J call TRBJ2-7; maybe TRBD1 (5 bases). CDR3 length equals 13 residues. V lost 1 base, J lost 6 bases, and 10 bases lay in between. The CDR3 sequence is CASSLGLRGEQYF. The CDR3 DNA follows: TGTGCCAGCAGTTTAGGTTTAAGGGGCGAGCAGTACTTC.